The 21 T cell receptor beta chains presented below share a single source sample, sequenced in a study of patients and donors after allogeneic stem cell transplantation (dated by TCRdb to the early 2020s). Receptors were amplified or captured by RT-PCR. TCRdb records NextSeq 550 as the sequencer. Through fastp at Q25 and MiXCR, TCRdb rebuilt clones from the public reads, retaining in-frame beta chains. Every CDR3 protein is listed once, alongside the most common genes and DNA of its rows. The sample table lists under 200,000 distinct CDR3 sequences, roughly 30% of them with a count of one. Jointly, the top ten make up around 3.3% of the sample. Sequenced sample: blood, either unsorted or a sorted T cell fraction (not recorded which). These receptors were taken from a human donor who was either an allogeneic HSCT recipient or a stem cell or donor lymphocyte infusion donor (not recorded which). It is not recorded whose cells these are; they may come from a transplant donor.

This clonotype was counted once. This chain connects TRBV28 to TRBJ2-7; the D gene could be TRBD1 or TRBD2 (5 bases each). Germline V gene data show CDR1 as MDHEN and CDR2 as SYDVKM. CDR3 length: 16 amino acids. Trimming removed 5 bases from V and 0 bases from J, with 17 bases in between. The CDR3 region is CASSPRDVDSSYEQYF. The CDR3 nucleotides read TGTGCCAGCAGTCCCCGGGACGTTGATAGCTCCTACGAGCAGTACTTC.

There are a few counts of this clonotype. The DNA for the CDR3 is TGTGCCACTGGCAACTACGAGCAGTACTTC. Encoded protein: CATGNYEQYF. The rearrangement links TRBV7-9 to TRBJ2-7; D gene unclear. Trimming took 10 bases from V and 3 from J, leaving 7 bases between them. The CDR3 consists of 10 residues. CDR1 SEHNR and CDR2 FQNEAQ come from the germline V gene (reference sequence).

The chain is built from TRBV7-2 and TRBJ2-1, with TRBD2 identical over 7 bases. V lost 0 bases, J lost 0 bases, and 20 bases stayed unmatched. Per the germline V gene, CDR1 is SGHTA and CDR2 is FQGNSA. CDR3 length: 22 amino acids. The CDR3 sequence is CASSLAVLRRERSRSSYNEQFF. The CDR3 DNA sequence: TGTGCCAGCAGCTTAGCCGTTTTGAGGCGGGAGAGGAGCCGTAGCTCCTACAATGAGCAGTTCTTC.

The V gene is TRBV6-5, the J gene TRBJ1-1, with 7 bases aligning to TRBD1. Germline V CDR1 and CDR2: MNHEY, SVGAGI. The CDR3 covers 14 residues. J gave up 3 bases and V 5 bases, and 6 bases lay outside the gene matches. The CDR3 sequence: CASSRRGGYTEAFF. The CDR3 DNA follows: TGTGCCAGCAGTCGAAGAGGGGGCTACACTGAAGCTTTCTTT.

This clonotype was seen only a few times. The genes are TRBV5-1 and TRBJ2-2; tentative D call: TRBD2 (5 bases). This CDR3 comprises 17 residues. V lost 0 bases and J lost 5, with 17 bases in between. Germline V gene sequence: CDR1 SGHRS, CDR2 YFSETQ. For the CDR3, the DNA is TGCGCCAGCAGCTTGGGAGGGCTCGCCGTAAGAACCGGGGAGCTGTTTTTT. This gives the protein CASSLGGLAVRTGELFF.

There are many counts of this clonotype. This sequence joins TRBV7-9 and TRBJ2-2, with TRBD2 matching over 10 bases. The V gene end was trimmed by 3 bases and the J gene end by 5 bases; junction bases not matched to a gene: 3. Germline CDR1 is SEHNR and CDR2 is FQNEAQ (reference sequence). The CDR3 runs 15 residues. As DNA, the CDR3 is TGTGCCAGCAGCTTTAGCGGGAGGTATACCGGGGAGCTGTTTTTT. Its translation: CASSFSGRYTGELFF.

The chain has TRBV10-3 and TRBJ2-7; TRBD2 aligns across 12 bases. The V and J ends lost 0 bases and 4 bases, in that order; junction bases with no gene match: 4. CDR1 is ENHRY, CDR2 SYGVKD, per germline. The CDR3 covers 16 residues. The CDR3 DNA reads as TGTGCCATCAGTGAGTCCACTAGCGGGAGGATTTACGAGCAGTACTTC. It codes for CAISESTSGRIYEQYF.

The chain couples TRBV29-1 to TRBJ2-3; D not resolved. Trimming removed 6 bases at V and 5 bases at J, with 6 bases between. CDR3 length equals 10 residues. Looked up from germline, CDR1 is SQVTM and CDR2 is ANQGSEA. The chain's CDR3 is CSVPQDTQYF. The CDR3 nucleotides are TGCAGCGTCCCACAAGATACGCAGTATTTT.

This clonotype came up a few times. The V and J genes are TRBV15 and TRBJ1-1; 8 bases fit TRBD1. With V trimmed by 2 bases and J by 0 bases, 8 bases remained unmatched. The CDR3 contains 17 residues. Looked up from germline, CDR1 is LNHNV and CDR2 is YYDKDF (reference sequence). The chain's CDR3 is CATSRFRQGRVNTEAFF. For the CDR3, the DNA is TGTGCCACCAGCAGATTTCGACAGGGGAGGGTGAACACTGAAGCTTTCTTT.

This clonotype has only a few counts. The chain combines TRBV29-1 with TRBJ1-5; tentative D call: TRBD1 (6 bases). Between the trimmed V and J ends, which lost 4 bases and 3 bases, there was a span of 10 bases. The CDR3 totals 13 residues. Germline V lookup: CDR1 SQVTM, CDR2 ANQGSEA. In DNA, the CDR3 is TGCAGCGTTGTATGGGGGCCCAATCAGCCCCAGCATTTT. It translates to CSVVWGPNQPQHF. Using reference TRBV29-1 and TRBJ1-5 for the parts outside the CDR3, the full variable domain is SAVISQKPSRDICQRGTSLTIQCQVDSQVTMMFWYRQQPGQSLTLIATANQGSEATYESGFVIDKFPISRPNLTFSTLTVSNMSPEDSSIYLCSVVWGPNQPQHFGDGTRLSIL.

Only a few counts were recorded for this clonotype. The V gene is TRBV20-1, the J gene TRBJ1-5, with D perhaps matching TRBD1 (6 bases). This CDR3 has 16 residues. Trimming stripped 6 bases from V and 7 bases from J, with 25 bases between. In germline, CDR1 is DFQATT, CDR2 SNEGSKA (reference sequence). Written as DNA, the CDR3 is TGCAGTGCGGGAAGGGAACAGGGTGGCCGGCGCCAGCCCCAGCATTTT. Translated: CSAGREQGGRRQPQHF.

This chain connects TRBV5-6 to TRBJ2-7, with TRBD1 identical over 7 bases. V shed 6 bases, J shed 3 bases, and the junction held 9 bases outside the gene matches. Germline values: CDR1 SGHDT, CDR2 YYEEEE. CDR3 length equals 14 residues. CDR3 loop: CASTYDRVGYEQYF. CDR3 DNA sequence: TGTGCCAGCACCTATGACAGGGTTGGCTACGAGCAGTACTTC.

This clonotype turned up a few times. V usage is TRBV7-2 and J usage is TRBJ1-6, with TRBD1 as a possible D gene (6 bases). The ends were cut back, 7 bases at V and 4 bases at J, with 23 bases in the middle. Germline V CDR1 and CDR2: SGHTA, FQGNSA. The CDR3 is 18 amino acids. Here the CDR3 DNA reads TGTGCCAGCATCTCGGGCAGGGGATCGAACCCTTATAATTCACCCCTCCACTTT. It codes for CASISGRGSNPYNSPLHF.

This clonotype was counted between two and nine times. This chain uses TRBV7-2 with TRBJ1-2; TRBD1 is a possible D gene (6 bases). Germline CDR1 and CDR2: SGHTA and FQGNSA. V was pared by 5 bases and J by 6 bases, with 13 bases between. The CDR3 runs 13 residues. CDR3 sequence reads: CASSRGGGNGYTF. The CDR3 DNA follows: TGTGCCAGCAGCCGCGGCGGGGGCAATGGCTACACCTTC. Using reference TRBV7-2 and TRBJ1-2 for the parts outside the CDR3, the full variable domain is GAGVSQSPSNKVTEKGKDVELRCDPISGHTALYWYRQSLGQGLEFLIYFQGNSAPDKSGLPSDRFSAERTGGSVSTLTIQRTQQEDSAVYLCASSRGGGNGYTFGSGTRLTVV.

The chain joins TRBV4-2 to TRBJ2-7; 7 nucleotides line up with TRBD2. The CDR3 length is 16 residues. The V gene end was trimmed by 0 bases and the J gene end by 6 bases; junction bases not matched to a gene: 11. The germline V gene has CDR1 LGHNA and CDR2 YNFKEQ. In nucleotides, the CDR3 is TGTGCCAGCAGCCAAGATGCGGCGGGAGTGCGGGGCGAGCAGTACTTC. Protein sequence: CASSQDAAGVRGEQYF.

The chain links TRBV29-1 to TRBJ2-7; 12 bases match TRBD2. The CDR3 totals 14 residues. Trimming cost V 0 bases and J 9 bases; bases outside gene matches: 6. Germline CDR1 reads SQVTM; CDR2 reads ANQGSEA. CDR3 DNA sequence: TGCAGCGTTGAAGATCTAGCGGGAGGGCCTCGGCAGTACTTC. This codes for CSVEDLAGGPRQYF.

The rearrangement joins TRBV20-1 to TRBJ2-3; 8 bases match TRBD1. The CDR3 extends over 14 amino acids. Germline assignment: CDR1 DFQATT and CDR2 SNEGSKA (reference sequence). The V segment lost 6 bases and the J segment 4 bases; nucleotides outside the gene matches: 9. As DNA, the CDR3 is TGCAGTGCAACGGACAGGGTCAGGGCAGATACGCAGTATTTT. Amino acids: CSATDRVRADTQYF.

There are many counts of this clonotype. This rearrangement joins TRBV12-3 or TRBV12-4 to TRBJ2-2; 9 bases agree with TRBD1. CDR3 length: 14 residues. The V and J ends lost 6 bases and 9 bases, in that order; junction bases with no gene match: 8. The chain's CDR3 is CASRSRDRDRELFF. CDR3 DNA sequence: TGTGCCAGCAGATCCCGGGACAGGGATCGGGAGCTGTTTTTT.

J is TRBJ2-3 and V is TRBV7-2; D call uncertain. Trimming left V 5 bases short and J 2 bases short, with 2 bases between. Looked up from germline, CDR1 is SGHTA and CDR2 is FQGNSA. The CDR3 totals 11 residues. CDR3 bases: TGTGCCAGCAGCAACACAGATACGCAGTATTTT. Its translation: CASSNTDTQYF.

The V call is TRBV6-5, the J call TRBJ1-2; D might be TRBD1 (6 bases). V dropped 4 bases and J dropped 7 bases, with 13 bases sitting between them. Germline V gene data show CDR1 as MNHEY and CDR2 as SVGAGI. This CDR3 spans 13 amino acids. The CDR3 nucleotides are TGTGCCAGCAGTTGGTGGGGGGCGTTTGGCTACACCTTC. Translated: CASSWWGAFGYTF.

This chain joins TRBV24-1 and TRBJ2-3, with 7 positions matching TRBD1. This CDR3 has 15 amino acids. Trimming removed 4 bases from V and 2 bases from J; junction bases left unmatched: 5. Germline CDR1 reads KGHDR; CDR2 reads SFDVKD. CDR3 sequence: CATSEPDRHTDTQYF. DNA for the CDR3: TGTGCCACCAGTGAACCGGACAGGCACACAGATACGCAGTATTTT.